The T cell receptor (beta chain) described here comes from a study of shared clonotypes between healthy human individuals. V lost 3 bases and J lost 13; bases outside the gene matches: 6. CDR3 length: 12 amino acids. The germline gives CDR1 SGHTA, CDR2 FQGTGA. With respect to this clone: Its antigen is undetermined.

The test was conducted at deep level. Researchers divided each subset's genomic DNA evenly across several immunoSEQ plates. TCRdb's table, derived via immunoSEQ multiplex PCR, lists solely in-frame clones and lacks some. Of under 1,100,000 clones in the sample, about 75% were seen once. Study observations and caveats: The study found about 4.6% of naive CD4 clonotypes shared across a handful of donors. In having few donors, the study represented limited genetic and exposure-history diversity.

The sequence was collected from a man between 18 and 35 years old in good health. The rearrangement links TRBV7-3 to TRBJ2-7, with 10 bases identical to TRBD1. Source material: memory CD4+ T cells sorted from blood. The subset here: CD45RA-negative fraction. CDR3 sequence (DNA): TGTGCCAGCAGCTTCCCCGGGACAGGGGTCTACTTC. It specifies CASSFPGTGVYF. Variable domain in full (rest from reference TRBV7-3 and TRBJ2-7): GAGVSQTPSNKVTEKGKYVELRCDPISGHTALYWYRQSLGQGPEFLIYFQGTGAADDSGLPNDRFFAVRPEGSVSTLKIQRTERGDSAVYLCASSFPGTGVYFGPGTRLTVT.